This T cell receptor (beta chain) was captured in a study of T cells expressing NK-cell markers (TCRdb year 2020). In the study overall: Fewer than ten donors provided sorted CD3+CD56+NKG2C+, CD3+CD56+NKG2C- and CD3+CD56-NKG2C+ T-cell subsets, whose TCR beta-chain repertoires were profiled. The study sequenced eight donors, all healthy volunteers chosen at random: three men and five women. Sequencing of the libraries produced 2 x 150 bp reads on Illumina HiSeq 2000/2500, MiSeq or NextSeq. Among the eight sequenced donors, only one was HCMV-seronegative, while the other seven were HCMV-seropositive.

The CDR3 runs 13 residues from the cysteine to the phenylalanine. No nucleotide data were recorded. TCRdb records Illumina HiSeq 2000 as the sequencer. TCR beta cDNA libraries were made by 5'RACE template switching that added a universal primer site and unique molecular identifiers. cDNA synthesis was primed from the TCR beta constant segment and was followed by two successive PCR amplification steps. The authors processed their data as follows. MIGEC was used to demultiplex reads and group the reads by UMI, and MiTCR was used to assemble and quantify clonotypes. To remove erroneous sequences, TCR cDNA sequences were retained only when supported by two or more reads. The tcR package was used for downstream repertoire analysis, and clonotypes were matched between fractions using CDR3 nucleotide sequence together with V segment. VDJmatch was used to annotate antigen specificity against VDJdb, with one amino acid substitution in CDR3 permitted. TCRdb reprocessed the reads into one record per CDR3 protein sequence, lacking DNA. The V and J calls come from TCRdb's annotation, not from the publication. The table kept for this sample lists a few hundred thousand distinct CDR3 sequences. Clones ranked in the top ten supply approximately 0.41% of the sample.

To determine HCMV serostatus, a commercial ELISA kit was used to detect HCMV-specific IgG in serum. Ficoll density gradient centrifugation was used to isolate peripheral blood mononuclear cells from blood. Comments on this clonotype: Its binding antigen is unknown.

Broader findings and caveats from the paper: In a handful of donors, the dominant CD3+CD56+NKG2C+ clonotypes ranked among the top 10 CD8+ clonotypes, making up about 1.0-7.5% of CD8+ T cells. Whether the expanded NKG2C-expressing T cell clones were specific for HCMV antigens remained unclear. Those dominant clonotypes were again the most abundant among CD3+CD56-NKG2C+ cells in a few donors, at roughly 25-65%.

The sequence joins TRBV12-3 or TRBV12-4 to TRBJ1-5; TCRdb reports TRBD1, a call that lacks DNA to check it against. Specimen: blood T cells: a sorted CD56 or NKG2C T cell subset, CD4+ or CD8+ T cells, or bulk PBMC T cells (not recorded which). This receptor was obtained from a man aged 18 to 30 in good health. Donor details come from another sample of the same person, matched by shared clones. The CDR3 protein sequence reads: CASFQGAAQPQHF.